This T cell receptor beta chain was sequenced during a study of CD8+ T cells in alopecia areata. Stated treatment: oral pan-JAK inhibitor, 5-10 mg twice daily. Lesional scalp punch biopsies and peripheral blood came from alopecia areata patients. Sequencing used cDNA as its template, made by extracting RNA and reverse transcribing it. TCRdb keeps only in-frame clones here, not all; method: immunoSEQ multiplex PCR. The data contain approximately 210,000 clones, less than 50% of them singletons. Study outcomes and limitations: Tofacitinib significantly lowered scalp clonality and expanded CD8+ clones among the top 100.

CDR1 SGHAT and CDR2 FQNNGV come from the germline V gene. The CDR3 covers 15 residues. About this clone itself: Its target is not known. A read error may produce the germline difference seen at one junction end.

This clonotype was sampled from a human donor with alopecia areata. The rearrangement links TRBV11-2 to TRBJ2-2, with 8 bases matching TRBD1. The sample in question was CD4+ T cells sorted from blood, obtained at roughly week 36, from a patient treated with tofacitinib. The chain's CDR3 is CASSQVDRVTGELFF. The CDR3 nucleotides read TGCGCCAGCAGCCAAGTGGACAGGGTAACAGGGGAGCTGTTTTTT.